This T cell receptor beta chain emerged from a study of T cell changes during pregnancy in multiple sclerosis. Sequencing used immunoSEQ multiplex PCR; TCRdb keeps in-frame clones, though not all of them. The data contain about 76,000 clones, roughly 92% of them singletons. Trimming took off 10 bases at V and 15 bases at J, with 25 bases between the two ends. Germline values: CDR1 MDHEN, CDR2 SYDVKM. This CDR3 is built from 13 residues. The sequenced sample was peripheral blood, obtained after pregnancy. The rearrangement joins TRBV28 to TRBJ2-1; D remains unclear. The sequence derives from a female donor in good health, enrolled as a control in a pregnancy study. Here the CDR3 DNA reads TGTGCCACCCGTCGGGTTAGCAATCGAGAGTCGTTCTTC. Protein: CATRRVSNRESFF.